This TCR beta chain was sequenced during a study of OX40 agonist ivuxolimab in advanced cancers. Trimming shortened V by 4 bases and J by 1 base, and 4 bases separated the two germline ends. This CDR3 is 12 amino acids long. Germline loops: CDR1 ENHRY, CDR2 SYGVKD. Using immunoSEQ multiplex PCR, the repertoire was profiled, and TCRdb retains in-frame clones only, with some absent. In the table there are 75,000 to 100,000 clones, around nine tenths of which are singletons. This chain connects TRBV10-3 to TRBJ1-2; D is unclear. This sequence originates from an adult with an advanced solid tumor such as melanoma, head and neck, liver or kidney cancer. The sample consisted of CD4+ or CD8+ T cells sorted from blood, taken in a trial of the OX40 agonist ivuxolimab. CDR3 loop: CAISGDNYGYTF. The CDR3 DNA sequence: TGTGCCATCAGTGGGGATAACTATGGCTACACCTTC.